The 8 T cell receptor beta chains given below trace back to one sample, sequenced in a study of CXCR3-negative and CXCR3-positive naive CD8 T cells. Findings and limits, study-wide: CXCR3-positive naive cells had TRB CDR3s that were more hydrophobic than CXCR3-negative naive cells had.

These receptors' antigens are unknown. TRB cDNA was prepared as libraries by UMI-labeled 5' RACE. TCRdb reprocessed the 5' RACE reads, with one entry per CDR3 protein and no DNA. The sample's table shows about 130,000 distinct CDR3 sequences. The sequenced sample consisted of naive CXCR3+ CD8+ T cells from blood. Subset given: CD45RO-CCR7+CD27+CD95- naive CD8+ T cells expressing CXCR3 (TNR3+). The receptors were sampled from a human donor in good health. Some clones in this sample may be carry-over from other donors' samples.

The genes are TRBV12-3 or TRBV12-4 and TRBJ2-3; the TCRdb D gene call, TRBD2, has no DNA to confirm it. The CDR3 runs 15 residues. The CDR3 region is CASSFWLFGGDTQYF.

The genes are TRBV6-6 and TRBJ1-6; TCRdb selects TRBD1, and the lack of DNA leaves this call unchecked. Germline CDR1 is MNHNY and CDR2 is SVGAGI (reference sequence). The CDR3 extends over 15 amino acids. Here the CDR3 reads CASSSNGHPNSPLHF.

The chain couples TRBV13 to TRBJ2-1. Per germline, CDR1 PRHDT and CDR2 FYEKMQ (reference sequence). CDR3 length equals 14 residues. CDR3 residues: CASSLRLVGNEQFF.

The rearrangement joins TRBV7-9 to TRBJ2-1; the TCRdb D gene call, TRBD2, has no DNA to confirm it. CDR1 is SEHNR, CDR2 FQNEAQ, per germline (reference sequence). The CDR3 runs to 15 residues. The CDR3 protein is CASSLILAVGDEQFF.

The rearrangement joins TRBV2 to TRBJ2-2; there is no DNA to check the TCRdb D call of TRBD1. This CDR3 comprises 20 residues. Germline V gene lookup returns CDR1 SNHLY and CDR2 FYNNEI. The CDR3 sequence is CASSEAGPFGQPSNTGELFF.

The rearrangement joins TRBV12-3 or TRBV12-4 to TRBJ2-7; TCRdb reports TRBD1, a call that lacks DNA to check it against. This CDR3 has 14 amino acids. The CDR3 is CASSPEGQAYEQYF.

The CDR3 protein is CASSLRGVLSYEQYF. The chain links TRBV28 to TRBJ2-7; TCRdb's D call of TRBD1 is untestable without DNA. The CDR3 is 15 residues long. From germline, CDR1 is MDHEN and CDR2 SYDVKM.

This CDR3 is CASSLIRVGTDSYNEQFF. J is TRBJ2-1 and V is TRBV11-1; TCRdb names TRBD1, which stays unverified in the absence of DNA. Per germline, CDR1 SGHAT and CDR2 FQDESV (reference sequence). This CDR3 has 18 residues.